This T cell receptor (beta chain) was sequenced during a study of breast tumors, draining lymph nodes, adjacent tissues. Study-wide findings and caveats: Tumors had less TCR diversity than lymph nodes, more than nontumor tissue. The lymph node origin of tumor T cells was framed as consistent with a hypothesis, not demonstrated.

TCRdb reprocessed the multiplex PCR reads via MiXCR and lists one record per CDR3 protein. This sample has about 89,000 distinct CDR3 sequences; over 25% occur once, and the top ten carry roughly 8.1%. Axillary draining lymph nodes of breast cancer patients supplied the node samples. There are many counts of this clonotype. The antigen is undetermined. The germline V gene encodes CDR1 LNHDA and CDR2 SQIVND (reference sequence). Deletions cut 4 bases from V and 0 bases from J, with 15 bases between. This CDR3 has 17 amino acids. The sequenced sample consisted of axillary lymph node tissue. The chain recombines TRBV19 with TRBJ1-4; no definite D call. The clonotype was recovered from a female donor with breast cancer. Some clones in this sample may be carry-over from other donors' samples. The CDR3 here is CASSRNGPYATNEKLFF. In DNA, the CDR3 is TGTGCCAGTAGTAGGAACGGCCCGTATGCAACTAATGAAAAACTGTTTTTT.